The clone carrying this T cell receptor beta chain appeared once. The data belong to a study of control samples from healthy donors and cancer patients. Sequenced by immunoSEQ multiplex PCR; TCRdb stores in-frame clones only, minus some. Of around 68,000 clones detected, 84% appear once; the ten largest clones hold about 3%. This receptor was identified in a woman aged 45-59 years with lung cancer. Material for sequencing was PBMCs.

DNA for the CDR3: TGTGCCAGCACTCAGGGGGCCACCGGGGAGCTGTTTTTT. It specifies CASTQGATGELFF. The rearrangement links TRBV6-5 to TRBJ2-2; 8 positions match TRBD1. Germline V gene sequence: CDR1 MNHEY, CDR2 SVGAGI. CDR3 length: 13 amino acids. The trim removed 7 bases at V and 4 bases at J, leaving 2 bases unmatched.